This T cell receptor beta chain was obtained from a study of Graves' ophthalmopathy and Graves' hyperthyroidism (dated by TCRdb to about 2018). Background on the whole study: Hyperthyroidism was considered stable if no progression to ophthalmopathy occurred within 18 months of follow-up. TCR beta repertoire signatures were used to distinguish Graves' ophthalmopathy from Graves' hyperthyroidism and to predict progression to ophthalmopathy. In total, 135 blood samples were TCR-sequenced: some 43 ophthalmopathy, some 75 hyperthyroidism and 17 hyperthyroidism-to-ophthalmopathy patients. To explore V-J signatures that separate ophthalmopathy from hyperthyroidism, a discovery set of about 96 patients was enrolled, consisting of about 41 with ophthalmopathy and about 60 with stable hyperthyroidism. For independent validation, a separate cohort was made up of approximately 18 hyperthyroidism patients plus 17 patients who later progressed from hyperthyroidism to ophthalmopathy. In roughly 6 hyperthyroidism patients, the T-cell repertoire of thyroid tissue was compared with the T-cell repertoire of blood. Once sampling was done, hyperthyroidism patients were given methimazole at a starting dose of 30 mg daily, while ophthalmopathy patients were given high-dose intravenous methylprednisolone.

TCR beta CDR3 regions were amplified from RNA transcripts for repertoire sequencing. The first round of RT-PCR was done with HTBI primers and the Qiagen OneStep RT-PCR kit, and was followed by a second round of multiplex PCR, then size selection and purification. Libraries were sequenced paired-end with 100 bp reads on an Illumina HiSeq2000. In the source study's methods: SOAPnuke was used for read processing, and reads with adapters, uncalled bases, a mean Phred below 15, or no exact constant-primer or identifier match were discarded. COPE v1.2.5 was used to merge high-quality paired reads. Each unique nucleotide sequence was defined as a clonotype, and clonotypes were aligned to IMGT TRB V, D and J references with MiTCR v1.1. Analysis was restricted to V-J combinations with a frequency above 0.0001, which covered 99% to 99.2% of repertoires. For each V-J combination, a TCR clonal expansion and chaos score was defined as the ratio of F50 clonal expansion to chaos observed in the TCRdist matrix. Welch's t-statistics and random forest were used to reduce features to about a dozen V-J combinations, which were fed into a naive Bayes classifier. The Morisita-Horn index was used to measure how similar the thyroid and blood repertoires were. TCRdb took the public reads, trimmed them with fastp at Q25, ran MiXCR for clone calling and kept in-frame beta chains. For every CDR3 protein sequence, its rows merge into one entry that carries the most common genes and DNA. What appears here as the V and J calls and clone size reflects TCRdb's work, not the paper's. In this sample the table shows roughly 600,000 distinct CDR3 sequences, 39% of which occur a single time. The ten largest make up roughly 4.5% of the sample.

Concerning this clonotype itself: The clone's antigen remains unknown. Per-base quality was not reported, and no clone a single base away is much larger than it.

Reading from cysteine to phenylalanine, the CDR3 counts 19 amino acids. Kept here is only the CDR3 DNA, which spans 57 bases and is read in frame from base 1. Trimming leaves V shorter by 4 bases and J shorter by 0 bases, with the junction holding 9 bases beyond the gene matches. Reading the germline V gene gives CDR1 LGHNA and CDR2 YNFKEQ. The hyperthyroidism patients were 18 to 65 years old and newly diagnosed, with a disease duration of less than 2 months. Anyone with other autoimmune diseases, uncontrolled infections, pregnancy or lactation was excluded from the study. Clinical symptoms, serum thyroxine, TRAb, thyroid ultrasound and orbital computed tomography were used for diagnosis. Total RNA was extracted using Trizol reagent, and RNA quality was checked on an Agilent 2100 Bioanalyzer. Overall study results and their limits: Most expanded thyroid clonotypes with frequency above 0.001 were also detected in blood, suggesting blood repertoires may reflect the thyroid immune response. In cross-validation, the 13-signature model distinguished ophthalmopathy from stable hyperthyroidism with about 90% sensitivity and almost 83% specificity, and in the test set the corresponding values were about 80% and 75%. No statistical method was used to predetermine the sample size, and group allocation was not hidden from the investigators. In validation, the model predicted ophthalmopathy progression with less than 71% sensitivity and approximately 78% specificity; around twelve predicted patients were CT-confirmed with GO in a median of about 6.2 months.

The source of this sequence is an adult man with Graves' hyperthyroidism. Material for sequencing was peripheral blood or thyroid tissue (not recorded which). Recombination joined TRBV4-2 with TRBJ1-6, and TRBD1 matches 10 of the central bases. Here is the DNA: TGTGCCAGCAGCCGCCCACGGACAGGGGGATTCTCCTATAATTCACCCCTCCACTTT. Translated, this is CASSRPRTGGFSYNSPLHF.